The 8 T cell receptor beta chains below all came from one sample that was sequenced in a study of blood T cells in healthy people across ages. Primers used in a second PCR of roughly 7 to 12 cycles were a sample-barcoded 5' primer and a J-beta primer mix. TCRdb reprocessed the 5' RACE reads via MiXCR and lists one record per CDR3 protein. Here the sample spans 1.5 million to 2 million distinct CDR3 sequences, around half being singletons. The sample comprised blood. These receptors originate from a woman aged 40 to 50 in good health.

This clonotype turned up a few times. V and J are TRBV9 and TRBJ1-2, with 9 nucleotides matching TRBD1. Losses at the gene ends were 4 bases for V and 5 bases for J; bases not matched to a gene: 12. This CDR3 comprises 16 residues. The germline V gene encodes CDR1 SGDLS and CDR2 YYNGEE. CDR3 sequence: CASSKGQGARLYGYTF. The CDR3 DNA sequence: TGTGCCAGCAGCAAGGGACAGGGCGCCCGTCTATATGGCTACACCTTC. Full variable domain (remainder filled in from reference TRBV9 and TRBJ1-2): DSGVTQTPKHLITATGQRVTLRCSPRSGDLSVYWYQQSLDQGLQFLIQYYNGEERAKGNILERFSAQQFPDLHSELNLSSLELGDSALYFCASSKGQGARLYGYTFGSGTRLTVV.

The V and J genes are TRBV4-2 and TRBJ2-3; 8 nucleotides line up with TRBD2. The germline CDR1 and CDR2 sequences are LGHNA and YNFKEQ. The V and J ends lost 1 base and 2 bases, in that order; junction bases with no gene match: 5. This CDR3 comprises 16 residues. The CDR3 region has the DNA TGTGCCAGCAGCCAAGGTAGCGGGGTCACCACAGATACGCAGTATTTT. The encoded protein is CASSQGSGVTTDTQYF.

Worth noting for this clonotype: An end of the junction differs from the germline gene, which may be a read error. The chain employs TRBV4-3 and TRBJ2-2; D may be TRBD1 (5 bases). Germline V gives CDR1 LGHNA, CDR2 YSLEER. CDR3 length: 15 residues. The CDR3 reads CASSQEVRVSGELFF. As DNA, the CDR3 is TGCGCCAGCAGTCAAGAAGTCAGGGTTTCCGGGGAGCTGTTTTTT.

This chain uses TRBV12-3 or TRBV12-4 with TRBJ1-4, with TRBD1 matching 7 bases. V trimming: 6 bases; J trimming: 4 bases; junction bases outside the gene matches: 11. The CDR3 spans 16 residues. CDR3 nucleotides: TGTGCCAGCAGCCCTCAGGCGGGACAGATTAATGAAAAACTGTTTTTT. Its translation: CASSPQAGQINEKLFF.

CDR3 coding DNA: TGCAGTGCTAGAGGCAGGGCCCCTTACTACGAGCAGTACTTC. Protein product: CSARGRAPYYEQYF. J is TRBJ2-5 and V is TRBV20-1, with D possibly being TRBD1 (5 bases). The closer fit of TRBJ2-7 to the DNA end suggests the J call may be wrong. This CDR3 is 14 amino acids long. In germline, CDR1 is DFQATT, CDR2 SNEGSKA (reference sequence).

V gene TRBV29-1 combines with J gene TRBJ2-2, with 7 positions matching TRBD1. The CDR3 consists of 14 residues. With 4 bases clipped from V and 7 bases from J, the junction kept 9 bases outside the gene matches. Per the germline V gene, CDR1 is SQVTM and CDR2 is ANQGSEA. The CDR3 loop reads CSVASTGPVGELFF. The CDR3 DNA reads as TGCAGCGTTGCTTCGACAGGGCCAGTCGGGGAGCTGTTTTTT.

This chain uses TRBV6-2 or TRBV6-3 with TRBJ2-7, with 8 bases that match TRBD2. The end of the DNA aligns better with TRBJ2-5, so the J call may be wrong. This CDR3 comprises 15 residues. The germline V gene has CDR1 MNHEY and CDR2 SVGEGT. The CDR3, as DNA: TGTGCCAGCAGCCCCGGGACTAGAAGCTCAGAGACCCAGTACTTC. Encoded protein: CASSPGTRSSETQYF.

This chain connects TRBV7-9 to TRBJ1-5; D is unclear. The germline gives CDR1 SEHNR, CDR2 FQNEAQ (reference sequence). The CDR3 sequence is 15 residues long. The V and J ends lost 0 bases and 6 bases respectively, with 12 bases between them. The CDR3 sequence: CASSLALEGGQPQHF. For the CDR3, the DNA is TGTGCCAGCAGCTTAGCGTTAGAGGGAGGTCAGCCCCAGCATTTT.